This T cell receptor (beta chain) was identified during a study of cytomegalovirus exposure and HLA in healthy donors. Trimming took off 7 bases at V and 2 bases at J, with 12 bases between the two ends. Germline V lookup: CDR1 MDHEN, CDR2 SYDVKM. The CDR3 extends over 13 amino acids. Whole-study results and caveats: The study labeled more than 150 TCR beta chains cytomegalovirus-associated. First-cohort TCR clusters were later found to tend to co-occur in the 120 or so validation repertoires.

Donors came from a validation cohort of over a hundred subjects, distinct from the first 666-subject cohort. As regards this clone: The antigen remains unidentified.

The protocol was immunoSEQ multiplex PCR, while the TCRdb copy is restricted to in-frame clones and leaves out a portion. The sample has under 75,000 clones, less than 96% seen once. This sequence was found in a woman aged 18-35 years in good health and CMV-seronegative. The sequencing sample was made of PBMCs. The chain has TRBV28 and TRBJ2-7; possible D gene TRBD1, 8 bases. CDR3: CASKQGGTYEQYF. The DNA for the CDR3 is TGTGCCAGCAAACAGGGGGGGACCTACGAGCAGTACTTC.